This TCR beta chain was sequenced for a study of T cells in Graves' hyperthyroidism and ophthalmopathy. Study results and limitations: Ophthalmopathy could be told apart from stable hyperthyroidism with a 13 V-J model. Ophthalmopathy, as predicted by the model, came a median 6.5 months after the prediction.

A few counts support this clonotype. Antigen: not known. Regions amplified from RNA transcripts were the TCR beta CDR3 regions. HTBI primers were employed in a first-round RT-PCR of the TCR CDR3. TCRdb analysed the multiplex PCR reads with MiXCR anew, one entry per CDR3 protein. The sample yields 300,000 to 400,000 distinct CDR3 sequences, 15% to 20% seen once. Patients were excluded because of uncontrolled infection, other autoimmune disease, pregnancy or lactation. The receptor was isolated from a woman aged 45 to 65 with Graves' hyperthyroidism. Sequenced: blood.

The CDR3 loop is CASSPGTYEQFF. CDR3 sequence (DNA): TGTGCCAGCAGCCCTGGGACTTACGAGCAGTTCTTC. The chain employs TRBV12-3 or TRBV12-4 and TRBJ2-7, with D possibly matching TRBD2 (6 bases). The DNA end is more similar to TRBJ2-1, so the J call may be wrong. CDR3 length: 12 residues.